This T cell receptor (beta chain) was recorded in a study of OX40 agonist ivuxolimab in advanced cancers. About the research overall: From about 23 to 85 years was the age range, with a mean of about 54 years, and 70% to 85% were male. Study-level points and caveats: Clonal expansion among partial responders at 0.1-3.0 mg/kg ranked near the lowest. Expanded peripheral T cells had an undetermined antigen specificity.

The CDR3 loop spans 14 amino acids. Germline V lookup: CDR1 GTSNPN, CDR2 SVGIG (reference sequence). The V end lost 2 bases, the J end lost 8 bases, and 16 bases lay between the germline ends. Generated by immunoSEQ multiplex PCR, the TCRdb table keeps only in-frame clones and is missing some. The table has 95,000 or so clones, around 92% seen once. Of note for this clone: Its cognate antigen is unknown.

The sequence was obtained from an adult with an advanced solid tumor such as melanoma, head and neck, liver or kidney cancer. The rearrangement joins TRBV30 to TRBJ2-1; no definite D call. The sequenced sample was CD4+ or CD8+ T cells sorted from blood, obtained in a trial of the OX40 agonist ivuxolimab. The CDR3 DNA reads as TGTGCCTGGAGTCCCTTTTTCCAGCGCGATGAGCAGTTCTTC. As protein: CAWSPFFQRDEQFF.